The T cell receptor beta chain described here comes from a study of molecular identifiers for immune sequencing clone quantification. Sorting isolated naive CD8 T cells as CD8+CD4-CCR7+CD45RA+ events. CDR1 and CDR2 (germline): LNHDA, SQIVND (reference sequence). The CDR3 has 15 residues. Bulk TCR libraries were made with methods that had been previously described and with listed TCR primers. TCRdb passed the PCR reads through MiXCR, listing each CDR3 protein once. This sample carries hundreds of thousands of distinct CDR3 sequences, about 25% of them seen once, and the ten largest clones take about 0.81%. Study-level points and caveats: Highly expanded clone sizes could be underestimated by identical TCR molecules sharing a barcode.

In the case of this clonotype: Its target is unknown. At one of its ends the junction is not consistent with the germline gene, which may arise from a read error.

The chain couples TRBV19 to TRBJ2-1; possibly TRBD1 or TRBD2 for D (5 bases each). Sequencing used naive CD8+ T cells from blood, with Jurkat cell RNA spiked in. Documented subset: FACS-sorted CD8+CD4-CCR7+CD45RA+ naive T cells. This sequence was found in a human donor in good health. Some libraries in this study had Jurkat cell RNA spiked in. The CDR3 protein is CASTPGPLSYNEQLF. The DNA of the CDR3 is TGTGCCAGTACCCCGGGGCCCCTATCCTACAATGAGCAGCTCTTC.